This TCR beta chain originates from a study of T cell responses to AZD1222 COVID-19 vaccine. Remarks on this clone: Its antigen is unidentified.

Assay used: immunoSEQ multiplex PCR; TCRdb lists only in-frame clones, some missing. Of 130,000 to 150,000 clones in the sample, approximately 78% are singletons; the top ten hold roughly 4%. General study findings and limits: Vaccine-associated CD4 TCRs spanned spike, dominant at 160-218 and 743-854. Donor demographics were predominantly white British with a female majority; clonal diversity may be underestimated.

This clonotype originated in an adult in good health. This specimen was peripheral blood, taken on day 0 of MenACWY control vaccination.

CDR3 residues: CASSPPGQGVRTSGTSGTQYF. CDR3 in DNA: TGTGCCAGCAGTCCCCCGGGACAGGGGGTGAGGACTAGCGGGACCTCGGGGACCCAGTACTTC. The gene calls are TRBV28 and TRBJ2-5; possible D gene TRBD2, 12 bases. Germline V gene sequence: CDR1 MDHEN, CDR2 SYDVKM. V was clipped by 5 bases and J by 7 bases, with 38 bases between them. The CDR3 loop spans 21 amino acids.